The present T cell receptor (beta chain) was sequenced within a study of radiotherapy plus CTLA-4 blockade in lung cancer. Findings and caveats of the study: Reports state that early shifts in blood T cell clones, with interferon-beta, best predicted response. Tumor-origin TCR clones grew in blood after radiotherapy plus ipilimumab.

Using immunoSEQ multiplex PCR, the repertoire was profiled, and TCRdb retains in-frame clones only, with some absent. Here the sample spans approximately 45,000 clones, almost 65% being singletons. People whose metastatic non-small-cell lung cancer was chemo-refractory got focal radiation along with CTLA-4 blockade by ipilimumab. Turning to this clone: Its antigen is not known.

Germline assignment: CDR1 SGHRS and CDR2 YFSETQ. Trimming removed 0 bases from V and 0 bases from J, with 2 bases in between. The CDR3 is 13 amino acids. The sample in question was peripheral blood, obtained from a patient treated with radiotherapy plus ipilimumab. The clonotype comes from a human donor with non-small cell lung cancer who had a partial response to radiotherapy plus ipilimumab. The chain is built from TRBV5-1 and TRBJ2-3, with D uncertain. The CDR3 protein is CASSLASTDTQYF. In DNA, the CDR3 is TGCGCCAGCAGCTTGGCTAGCACAGATACGCAGTATTTT.